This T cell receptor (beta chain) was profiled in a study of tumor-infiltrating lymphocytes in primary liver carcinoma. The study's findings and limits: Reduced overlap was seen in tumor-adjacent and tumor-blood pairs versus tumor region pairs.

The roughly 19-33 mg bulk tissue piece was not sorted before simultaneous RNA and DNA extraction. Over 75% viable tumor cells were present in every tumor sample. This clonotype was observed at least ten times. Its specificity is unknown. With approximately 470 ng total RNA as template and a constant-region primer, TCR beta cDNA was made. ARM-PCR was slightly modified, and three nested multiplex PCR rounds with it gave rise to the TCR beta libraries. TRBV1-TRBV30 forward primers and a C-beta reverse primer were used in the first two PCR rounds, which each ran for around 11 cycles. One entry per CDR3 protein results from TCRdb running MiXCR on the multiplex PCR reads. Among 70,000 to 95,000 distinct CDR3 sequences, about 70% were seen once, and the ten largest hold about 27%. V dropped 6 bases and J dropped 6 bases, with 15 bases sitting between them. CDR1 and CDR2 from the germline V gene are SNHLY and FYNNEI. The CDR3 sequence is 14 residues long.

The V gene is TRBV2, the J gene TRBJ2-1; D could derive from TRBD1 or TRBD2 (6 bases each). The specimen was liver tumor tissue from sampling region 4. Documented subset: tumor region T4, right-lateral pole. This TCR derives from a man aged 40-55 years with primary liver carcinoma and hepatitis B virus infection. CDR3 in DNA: TGTGCCAGCAGGCGGGACACCCAAGGCAATGAGCAGTTCTTC. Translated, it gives CASRRDTQGNEQFF.